The 25 T cell receptor beta chains below all came from one sample that was sequenced in a study of CD8 T cells in Susac syndrome. cDNA came from approximately 0.5 to 1 ug RNA primed by random hexamers. MiXCR was run by TCRdb on the immunoSEQ multiplex PCR reads, yielding one entry per CDR3 protein. The sample includes around 200,000 distinct CDR3 sequences, approximately 96% of them seen just once. Input material: CD4+ T cells from PBMCs. The source is a human donor with multiple sclerosis.

The chain has TRBV29-1 and TRBJ2-1, with D perhaps TRBD1 (6 bases). This CDR3 contains 14 residues. Looked up from germline, CDR1 is SQVTM and CDR2 is ANQGSEA. V was pared by 7 bases and J by 4 bases, with 17 bases between. The CDR3 reads CSASGHRRYNEQFF. The CDR3 nucleotides read TGCAGCGCATCGGGACACCGGCGATACAATGAGCAGTTCTTC.

The CDR3 nucleotides read TGTGCCAGCAGCCAAGAACTGGGCTTCACTGAAGCTTTCTTT. Amino acids: CASSQELGFTEAFF. The chain has TRBV14 and TRBJ1-1; D gene uncertain. V was clipped by 0 bases and J by 4 bases, with 9 bases between them. The CDR3 is made up of 14 amino acids. Germline assignment: CDR1 SGHDN and CDR2 FVKESK.

This clonotype was recorded only once. The V call is TRBV30, the J call TRBJ1-1; D remains unclear. The CDR3 consists of 11 residues. Germline assignment: CDR1 GTSNPN and CDR2 SVGIG (reference sequence). With 5 bases removed from V and 3 bases from J, the gap between germline ends came to 7 bases. CDR3 sequence reads: CAWQGDTEAFF. Written as DNA, the CDR3 is TGTGCCTGGCAAGGCGACACTGAAGCTTTCTTT.

The chain carries TRBV30 and TRBJ1-5, with D maybe TRBD1 (6 bases). Between the trimmed V and J ends, which lost 2 bases and 7 bases, there was a span of 15 bases. CDR1 is GTSNPN, CDR2 SVGIG, per germline (reference sequence). CDR3 length equals 14 residues. This chain's CDR3 is CAWSLLGGSQPQHF. In nucleotides, the CDR3 is TGTGCCTGGAGTCTTCTCGGGGGCTCCCAGCCCCAGCATTTT.

The chain is built from TRBV18 and TRBJ2-5; the D is unclear. CDR3 length: 12 residues. CDR1 is KGHSH and CDR2 is LQKENI in the germline V gene. V was pared by 0 bases and J by 11 bases, with 10 bases between. The CDR3 sequence is CASSPPGSAQYF. The CDR3 nucleotides read TGTGCCAGCTCACCACCGGGGTCCGCACAGTACTTC.

The chain recombines TRBV20-1 with TRBJ2-5; D not resolved. Trimming took 0 bases from V and 1 from J, leaving 12 bases between them. Per the germline V gene, CDR1 is DFQATT and CDR2 is SNEGSKA (reference sequence). This CDR3 comprises 15 residues. CDR3 coding DNA: TGCAGTGCTAGAGATTACCACCGCTCCCAAGAGACCCAGTACTTC. Its translation is CSARDYHRSQETQYF.

The chain links TRBV30 to TRBJ1-1, with no clear D. V was clipped by 2 bases and J by 1 base, with 8 bases between them. The CDR3 covers 13 residues. Germline loops: CDR1 GTSNPN, CDR2 SVGIG (reference sequence). The chain's CDR3 is CAWSPFWNTEAFF. The DNA for the CDR3 is TGTGCCTGGAGTCCCTTTTGGAACACTGAAGCTTTCTTT.

This clonotype was observed a few times. This chain uses TRBV7-9 with TRBJ1-1; D is unresolved. Deletions cut 3 bases from V and 2 bases from J, with 7 bases between. The CDR3 extends over 13 amino acids. CDR1 is SEHNR and CDR2 is FQNEAQ in the germline V gene (reference sequence). The CDR3 loop reads CASSFSENTEAFF. The CDR3 DNA reads as TGTGCCAGCAGCTTTAGCGAAAACACTGAAGCTTTCTTT.

This sequence joins TRBV14 and TRBJ1-1, with D perhaps TRBD1 (6 bases). Germline lookup yields CDR1 SGHDN and CDR2 FVKESK. The CDR3 covers 13 residues. Trimming cost V 4 bases and J 11 bases, with 17 bases left between them. For the CDR3, the DNA is TGTGCCAGCAGCCCAGGTCCCTGGGACAACGCTTTCTTT. It translates to CASSPGPWDNAFF.

This chain uses TRBV9 with TRBJ2-1; unclear D gene. From germline, CDR1 is SGDLS and CDR2 YYNGEE. The CDR3 extends over 17 amino acids. Trimming removed 4 bases at V and 0 bases at J, with 17 bases between. CDR3 bases: TGTGCCAGCAGCCCCCGTTCGAGGATTAGCTCCTACAATGAGCAGTTCTTC. Translating gives CASSPRSRISSYNEQFF. Full variable domain (remainder filled in from reference TRBV9 and TRBJ2-1): DSGVTQTPKHLITATGQRVTLRCSPRSGDLSVYWYQQSLDQGLQFLIQYYNGEERAKGNILERFSAQQFPDLHSELNLSSLELGDSALYFCASSPRSRISSYNEQFFGPGTRLTVL.

The chain uses TRBV7-9 and TRBJ1-4; 7 bases fit TRBD1. From germline, CDR1 is SEHNR and CDR2 FQNEAQ (reference sequence). This CDR3 has 18 amino acids. Losses at the gene ends were 5 bases for V and 7 bases for J; bases not matched to a gene: 19. The CDR3 loop reads CASSQRLTGNRPSEKLFF. In nucleotides, the CDR3 is TGTGCCAGCAGCCAACGTTTGACAGGGAACAGGCCAAGTGAAAAACTGTTTTTT.

The rearrangement uses TRBV20-1 and TRBJ2-5, with TRBD2 as a possible D gene (5 bases). This CDR3 has 12 residues. Germline V CDR1 and CDR2: DFQATT, SNEGSKA (reference sequence). Trimming removed 3 bases at V and 1 base at J, with 6 bases between. The CDR3 region is CSARDFQETQYF. CDR3 nucleotides: TGCAGTGCTAGGGACTTCCAAGAGACCCAGTACTTC.

The chain employs TRBV29-1 and TRBJ2-7; 8 bases align to TRBD1. The CDR3 totals 11 residues. V was pared by 7 bases and J by 4 bases, with 3 bases of the junction left unmatched. The germline V gene has CDR1 SQVTM and CDR2 ANQGSEA. In DNA, the CDR3 is TGCAGCGCAGGGGGCGGATACGAGCAGTACTTC. Its protein product is CSAGGGYEQYF.

The chain employs TRBV20-1 and TRBJ1-5, with 10 bases identical to TRBD1. The CDR3 has 16 amino acids. Losses at the gene ends were 5 bases for V and 0 bases for J; bases not matched to a gene: 7. Looked up from germline, CDR1 is DFQATT and CDR2 is SNEGSKA (reference sequence). CDR3 in DNA: TGCAGTGCTCTGGACAGGGGGGGATATAGCAATCAGCCCCAGCATTTT. Amino acid sequence: CSALDRGGYSNQPQHF.

In DNA, the CDR3 is TGCGCCAGCAGCTCCCTTACCGGGACAGGGAGACCCGGCAGGGAGACCCAGTACTTC. The encoded protein is CASSSLTGTGRPGRETQYF. V is TRBV5-1 and J is TRBJ2-5; 9 positions match TRBD1. Germline CDR1 and CDR2: SGHRS and YFSETQ. The CDR3 length is 19 residues. The ends lost 3 bases at V and 5 bases at J; junction bases unmatched: 20.

The chain recombines TRBV6-6 with TRBJ1-5; D perhaps matches TRBD1 (5 bases). This CDR3 is built from 13 residues. The V and J ends lost 5 bases and 7 bases respectively, with 12 bases between them. CDR1 and CDR2 from the germline V gene are MNHNY and SVGAGI (reference sequence). The CDR3 DNA reads as TGTGCCAGCAGTCCCCAGGGAGAACAGCCCCAGCATTTT. Its protein is CASSPQGEQPQHF.

V gene TRBV29-1 combines with J gene TRBJ1-2, with TRBD1 identical over 8 bases. The V segment lost 1 base and the J segment 5 bases; nucleotides outside the gene matches: 6. The CDR3 totals 14 residues. Germline V gene lookup returns CDR1 SQVTM and CDR2 ANQGSEA. The CDR3 reads CSVEVLTGDYGYTF. The CDR3 DNA follows: TGCAGCGTTGAAGTGCTGACAGGGGATTATGGCTACACCTTC.

The chain is built from TRBV30 and TRBJ1-2; TRBD1 aligns across 7 bases. Germline V gene sequence: CDR1 GTSNPN, CDR2 SVGIG (reference sequence). The length of the CDR3 is 15 residues. After removal of 2 bases from V and 8 bases from J, the junction contained 14 bases not matched to a gene. The CDR3 spells CAWSLRDRPAGGYTF. The CDR3 DNA sequence: TGTGCCTGGAGTCTTCGGGACAGACCGGCGGGGGGCTACACCTTC.

The chain has TRBV20-1 and TRBJ1-3; possible D gene TRBD1, 6 bases. This CDR3 has 15 amino acids. CDR1 and CDR2 from the germline V gene are DFQATT and SNEGSKA (reference sequence). V was shortened by 5 bases and J by 2 bases, with 16 bases between the two germline ends. In DNA, the CDR3 is TGCAGTGCTGCCGGGGGGGCGGACGCTGGAAACACCATATATTTT. Translation gives CSAAGGADAGNTIYF.

This clonotype was seen a handful of times. The V gene is TRBV29-1, the J gene TRBJ2-7; D remains ambiguous. This CDR3 contains 12 residues. Germline CDR1 is SQVTM and CDR2 is ANQGSEA. V lost 3 bases to trimming and J lost 0 bases, with 6 bases between them. CDR3 region: CSVEASSYEQYF. CDR3 nucleotides: TGCAGCGTTGAGGCATCCTCCTACGAGCAGTACTTC.

The chain joins TRBV30 to TRBJ2-5; a weak D match, TRBD2 (5 bases). Trimming cost V 1 base and J 3 bases, with 12 bases left between them. Per germline, CDR1 GTSNPN and CDR2 SVGIG (reference sequence). The CDR3 loop spans 14 amino acids. The CDR3 DNA reads TGTGCCTGGAGTGAACAGCGGCTAAAAGAGACCCAGTACTTC. This codes for CAWSEQRLKETQYF.

This clonotype was seen a single time. This chain joins TRBV5-1 and TRBJ1-2; no reliable D call. Per germline, CDR1 SGHRS and CDR2 YFSETQ. V lost 4 bases, J lost 5 bases, and 15 bases lay in between. The CDR3 sequence is 14 residues long. CDR3 coding DNA: TGCGCCAGCAGCCCGGGAGTCAGCGATTATGGCTACACCTTC. Residues: CASSPGVSDYGYTF.

V usage is TRBV29-1 and J usage is TRBJ2-3, with 10 bases that match TRBD2. The CDR3 loop spans 15 amino acids. The trim removed 4 bases at V and 1 base at J, leaving 5 bases unmatched. Germline CDR1 SQVTM, CDR2 ANQGSEA. CDR3 DNA sequence: TGCAGCGTTGCACAGGGGACTAGCGGCACAGATACGCAGTATTTT. It yields the protein CSVAQGTSGTDTQYF.

The J gene is TRBJ2-7, the V gene TRBV7-6; 7 bases line up with TRBD1. V shed 2 bases, J shed 3 bases, and the junction held 4 bases outside the gene matches. The germline gives CDR1 SGHVS, CDR2 FNYEAQ. This CDR3 comprises 14 residues. The CDR3 sequence is CASSLQWDSYEQYF. The CDR3 nucleotides read TGTGCCAGCAGCTTACAATGGGACAGCTACGAGCAGTACTTC.

The CDR3 is CASSRYRWADSNYITTYEQYF. Written as DNA, the CDR3 is TGTGCCAGCAGCCGTTACCGTTGGGCAGACTCAAATTATATAACTACCTACGAGCAGTACTTC. The chain recombines TRBV7-8 with TRBJ2-7; D not resolved. The CDR3 spans 21 residues. Germline loops: CDR1 SGHVS, CDR2 FQNEAQ. The V and J ends lost 5 bases and 2 bases respectively, with 34 bases between them.